This T cell receptor beta chain was sequenced during a study of T cell responses to AZD1222 COVID-19 vaccine. Second doses at about 4 or about 12 weeks were pooled. Looked up from germline, CDR1 is SEHNR and CDR2 is FQNEAQ (reference sequence). V lost 5 bases to trimming and J lost 7 bases; unmatched junction nucleotides: 4. This CDR3 spans 12 amino acids. Libraries were prepared by immunoSEQ multiplex PCR; TCRdb keeps only in-frame clonotypes and omits some of them. The table lists fewer than 180,000 clones, around 90% of them singletons. Remarks on this clone: The antigen is unknown.

Points from the study as a whole: Only 6 or 7 individuals given AZD1222 were seropositive at baseline.

This specimen consisted of peripheral blood, obtained 28 days after the second AZD1222 dose. V gene TRBV7-9 combines with J gene TRBJ1-1; 7 nucleotides line up with TRBD1. The TCR comes from an adult who received the AZD1222 COVID-19 vaccine. The CDR3, as DNA: TGTGCCAGCAGCCCCTACAGGGGTGAAGCTTTCTTT. Translated: CASSPYRGEAFF.